The source of this T cell receptor (beta chain) is a study of T-cell memory formation after mild COVID-19. TCRdb redid the calling of the 5' RACE reads with MiXCR, one entry per CDR3 protein. The table includes 150,000 or so distinct CDR3 sequences, roughly 15% detected once. Looked up from germline, CDR1 is SGHRS and CDR2 is YFSETQ. The CDR3 loop spans 17 amino acids. With 0 bases removed from V and 2 bases from J, the gap between germline ends came to 14 bases. This sequence joins TRBV5-1 and TRBJ2-2; maybe TRBD1 (6 bases). Input material: PBMCs or a T cell subset sorted from them (not recorded which). The sequence derives from an adult woman who had mild COVID-19 (a few samples of this study predate the infection). Cell type and time point are not known. In DNA form, the CDR3 reads TGCGCCAGCAGCTTGGGCAAAGGGGGACACAACACCGGGGAGCTGTTTTTT. Protein product: CASSLGKGGHNTGELFF.